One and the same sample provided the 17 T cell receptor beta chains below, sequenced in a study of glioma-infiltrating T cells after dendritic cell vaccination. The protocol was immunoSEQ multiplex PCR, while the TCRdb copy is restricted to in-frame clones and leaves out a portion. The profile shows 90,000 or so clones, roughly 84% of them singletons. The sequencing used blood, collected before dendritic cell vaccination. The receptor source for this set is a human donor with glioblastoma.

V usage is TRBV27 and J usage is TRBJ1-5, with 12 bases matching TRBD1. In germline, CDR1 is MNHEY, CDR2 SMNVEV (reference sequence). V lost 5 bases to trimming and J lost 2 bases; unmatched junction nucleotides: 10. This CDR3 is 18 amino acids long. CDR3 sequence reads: CASSPGTGGAWGNQPQHF. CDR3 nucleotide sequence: TGTGCCAGCAGTCCCGGGACAGGGGGCGCCTGGGGCAATCAGCCCCAGCATTTT.

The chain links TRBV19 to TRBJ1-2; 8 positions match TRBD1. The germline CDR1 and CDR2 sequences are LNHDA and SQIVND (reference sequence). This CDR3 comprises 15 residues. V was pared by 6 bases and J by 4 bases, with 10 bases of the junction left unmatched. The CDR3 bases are TGTGCCAGTAGGGCAGGGACAGGACGATCCTATGGCTACACCTTC. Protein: CASRAGTGRSYGYTF.

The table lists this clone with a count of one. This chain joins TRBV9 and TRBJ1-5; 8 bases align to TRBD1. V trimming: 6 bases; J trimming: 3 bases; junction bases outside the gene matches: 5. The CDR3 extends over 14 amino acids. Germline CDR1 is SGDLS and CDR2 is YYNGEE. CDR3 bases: TGTGCCAGCAACAGGGGGGGGTACAATCAGCCCCAGCATTTT. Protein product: CASNRGGYNQPQHF.

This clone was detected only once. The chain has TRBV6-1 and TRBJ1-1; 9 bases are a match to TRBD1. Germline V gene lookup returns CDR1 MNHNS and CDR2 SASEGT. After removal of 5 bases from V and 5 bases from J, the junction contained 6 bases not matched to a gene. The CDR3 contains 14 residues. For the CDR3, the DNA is TGTGCCAGCAGTCCTCCCGGGACAGGGACTGAAGCTTTCTTT. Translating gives CASSPPGTGTEAFF.

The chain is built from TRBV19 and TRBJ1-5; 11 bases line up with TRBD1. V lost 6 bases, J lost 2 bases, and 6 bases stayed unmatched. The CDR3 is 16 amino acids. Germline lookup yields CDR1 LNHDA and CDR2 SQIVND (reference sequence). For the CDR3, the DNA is TGTGCCAGTAGCCACGGGACAGGGGGTCGCAATCAGCCCCAGCATTTT. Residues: CASSHGTGGRNQPQHF.

The CDR3 here is CASSLRAGASEQYF. The CDR3 DNA reads TGTGCCAGCAGCTTAAGAGCGGGAGCTTCCGAGCAGTACTTC. V usage is TRBV7-6 and J usage is TRBJ2-5, with 8 bases lining up with TRBD2. With the DNA end fitting TRBJ2-7 better, the J assignment may be wrong. Germline lookup yields CDR1 SGHVS and CDR2 FNYEAQ. This CDR3 is built from 14 residues.

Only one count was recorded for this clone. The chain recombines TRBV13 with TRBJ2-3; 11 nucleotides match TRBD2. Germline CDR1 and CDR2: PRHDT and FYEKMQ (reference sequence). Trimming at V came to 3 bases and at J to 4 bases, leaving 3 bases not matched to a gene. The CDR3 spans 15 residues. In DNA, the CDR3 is TGTGCCAGCAGCTTTAGCGGGGGGGCCCCAGATACGCAGTATTTT. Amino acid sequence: CASSFSGGAPDTQYF. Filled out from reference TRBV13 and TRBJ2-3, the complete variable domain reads AAGVIQSPRHLIKEKRETATLKCYPIPRHDTVYWYQQGPGQDPQFLISFYEKMQSDKGSIPDRFSAQQFSDYHSELNMSSLELGDSALYFCASSFSGGAPDTQYFGPGTRLTVL.

This CDR3 reads CASSPSLRETQYF. CDR3 nucleotide sequence: TGTGCCAGCTCACCCTCCCTCCGGGAGACCCAGTACTTC. This rearrangement joins TRBV18 to TRBJ2-5, with D uncertain. The ends were cut back, 3 bases at V and 5 bases at J, with 10 bases in the middle. The CDR3 spans 13 residues. The V gene's germline CDR1 is KGHSH and CDR2 LQKENI.

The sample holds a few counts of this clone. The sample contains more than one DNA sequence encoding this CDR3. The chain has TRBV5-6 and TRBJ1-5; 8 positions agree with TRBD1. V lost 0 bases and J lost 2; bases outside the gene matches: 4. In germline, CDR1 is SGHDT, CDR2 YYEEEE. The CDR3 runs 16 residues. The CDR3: CASSLGAGGGNQPQHF. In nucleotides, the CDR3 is TGTGCCAGCAGCTTGGGGGCAGGGGGCGGCAATCAGCCCCAGCATTTT.

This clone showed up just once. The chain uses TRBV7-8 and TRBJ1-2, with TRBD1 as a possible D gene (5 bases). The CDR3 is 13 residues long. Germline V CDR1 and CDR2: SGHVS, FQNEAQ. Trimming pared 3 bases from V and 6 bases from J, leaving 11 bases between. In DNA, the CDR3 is TGTGCCAGCAGCTTGGCCTTGGACAATGGCTACACCTTC. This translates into CASSLALDNGYTF.

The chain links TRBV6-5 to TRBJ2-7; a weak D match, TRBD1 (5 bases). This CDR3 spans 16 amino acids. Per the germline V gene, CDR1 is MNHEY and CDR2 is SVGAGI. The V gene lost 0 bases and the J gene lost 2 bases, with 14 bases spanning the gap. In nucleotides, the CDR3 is TGTGCCAGCAGTTACTCGGCAAGGCAGGACACCTACGAGCAGTACTTC. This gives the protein CASSYSARQDTYEQYF.

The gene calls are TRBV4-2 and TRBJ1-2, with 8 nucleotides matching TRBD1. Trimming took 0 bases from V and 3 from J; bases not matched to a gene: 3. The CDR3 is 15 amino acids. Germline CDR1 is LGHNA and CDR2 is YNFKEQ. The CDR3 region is CASSQELQGDYGYTF. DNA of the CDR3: TGTGCCAGCAGCCAAGAGTTACAGGGGGACTATGGCTACACCTTC.

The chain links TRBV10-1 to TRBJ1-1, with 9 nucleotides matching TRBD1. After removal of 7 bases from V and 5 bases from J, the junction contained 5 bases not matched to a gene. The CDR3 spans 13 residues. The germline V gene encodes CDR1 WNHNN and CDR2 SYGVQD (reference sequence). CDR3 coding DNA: TGCGCCAGCACCCTAGACAGGGGGACTGAAGCTTTCTTT. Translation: CASTLDRGTEAFF.

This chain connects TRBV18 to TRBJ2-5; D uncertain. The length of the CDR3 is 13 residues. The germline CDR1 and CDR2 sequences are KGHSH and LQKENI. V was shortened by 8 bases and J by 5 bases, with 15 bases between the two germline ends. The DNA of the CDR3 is TGTGCCAGCACCAAACCATCCAGGGAGACCCAGTACTTC. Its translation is CASTKPSRETQYF.

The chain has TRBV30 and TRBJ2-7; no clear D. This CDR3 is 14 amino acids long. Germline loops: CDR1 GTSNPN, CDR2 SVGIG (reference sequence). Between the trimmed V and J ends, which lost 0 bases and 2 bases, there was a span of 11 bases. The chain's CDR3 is CAWSVGQVTYEQYF. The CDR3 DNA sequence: TGTGCCTGGAGTGTAGGTCAGGTCACCTACGAGCAGTACTTC.

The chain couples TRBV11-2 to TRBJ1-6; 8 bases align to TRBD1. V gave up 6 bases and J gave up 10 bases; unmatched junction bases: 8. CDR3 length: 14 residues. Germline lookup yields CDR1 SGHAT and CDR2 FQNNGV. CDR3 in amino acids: CASSPMDRVSPLHF. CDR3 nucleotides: TGTGCCAGCAGTCCCATGGACAGGGTATCACCCCTCCACTTT.

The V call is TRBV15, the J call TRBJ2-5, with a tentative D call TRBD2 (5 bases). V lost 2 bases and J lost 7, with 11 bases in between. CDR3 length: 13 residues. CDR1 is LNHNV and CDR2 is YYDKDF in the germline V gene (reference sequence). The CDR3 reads CATSRPGRGTQYF. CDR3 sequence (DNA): TGTGCCACCAGCAGACCGGGTCGGGGGACCCAGTACTTC.